A single sample gave rise to the 21 T cell receptor beta chains below, sequenced in a study of metastatic and nonmetastatic thyroid tumors (dated by TCRdb to the early 2020s). No treatment had been received by any patient before thyroid surgery. The library relied on PCR. Reads for this sample came from an Illumina HiSeq 4000. TCRdb took the public reads, trimmed them with fastp at Q25, ran MiXCR for clone calling and kept in-frame beta chains. This sample gives more than 25,000 clones in total; roughly a tenth of them show up just once. Jointly, the top ten make up 16% of the sample. The specimen was blood. The receptors were sampled from a female donor with papillary thyroid cancer or a benign thyroid nodule (not recorded which). Some clones in this sample may be carry-over from other donors' samples.

This clone was recorded at least ten times. V gene TRBV19 combines with J gene TRBJ2-3; possibly TRBD1 for D (6 bases). Trimming took off 7 bases at V and 2 bases at J, with 13 bases between the two ends. The CDR3 covers 14 residues. Germline CDR1 reads LNHDA; CDR2 reads SQIVND (reference sequence). The CDR3, as DNA: TGTGCCAGTATGGCACAGGGAACCACAGATACGCAGTATTTT. As protein: CASMAQGTTDTQYF.

In DNA form, the CDR3 reads TGTGCCAGCAGTCACCCGGGACAGGGCTACGAGCAGTACTTC. It encodes CASSHPGQGYEQYF. The V and J genes are TRBV6-1 and TRBJ2-7; TRBD1 aligns across 9 bases. There are 14 residues in the CDR3. From germline, CDR1 is MNHNS and CDR2 SASEGT. V gave up 5 bases and J gave up 3 bases; unmatched junction bases: 5.

This clone occurred many times. The J gene is TRBJ2-4, the V gene TRBV27, with D possibly matching TRBD2 (5 bases). V gave up 8 bases and J gave up 1 base, with 21 bases separating them. The CDR3 length is 17 residues. Germline V CDR1 and CDR2: MNHEY, SMNVEV (reference sequence). For the CDR3, the DNA is TGTGCCAGCCCCCCTAGCCCTGGCGACGGGGCCAAAAACATTCAGTACTTC. Translating it yields CASPPSPGDGAKNIQYF.

At least ten counts were recorded for this clone. The chain's CDR3 is CASSPYRTANTEAFF. The DNA for the CDR3 is TGTGCCAGCAGCCCCTACCGGACAGCGAACACTGAAGCTTTCTTT. The chain uses TRBV3-1 and TRBJ1-1; perhaps TRBD1 as D (6 bases). The CDR3 sequence is 15 residues long. Per germline, CDR1 LGHDT and CDR2 YNNKEL (reference sequence). V was cut by 4 bases and J by 1 base, with 13 bases left in between.

This clone was counted many times. The chain couples TRBV4-3 to TRBJ2-6; D is uncertain. Germline CDR1 reads LGHNA; CDR2 reads YSLEER. This CDR3 has 20 residues. The germline V and J ends were trimmed by 1 base and 0 bases, with 19 bases remaining between them. CDR3 residues: CASSQGVRWYLSSGANVLTF. CDR3 nucleotide sequence: TGCGCCAGCAGCCAAGGTGTCAGATGGTACTTGAGCTCTGGGGCCAACGTCCTGACTTTC.

This clone was detected ten times or more. V usage is TRBV5-1 and J usage is TRBJ1-2; maybe TRBD1 (6 bases). The CDR3 has 15 residues. Deletions cut 3 bases from V and 4 bases from J, with 16 bases between. The germline V gene encodes CDR1 SGHRS and CDR2 YFSETQ. CDR3 protein: CASSWGQHPPYGYTF. Written as DNA, the CDR3 is TGCGCCAGCAGCTGGGGACAACACCCCCCCTATGGCTACACCTTC.

This clone was counted ten times or more. The chain has TRBV24-1 and TRBJ2-5; D not resolved. Trimming shortened V by 5 bases and J by 5 bases, and 8 bases separated the two germline ends. The V gene's germline CDR1 is KGHDR and CDR2 SFDVKD. This CDR3 region has 12 residues. CDR3 loop: CATSGGAETQYF. The CDR3 DNA sequence: TGTGCCACCAGTGGAGGCGCGGAGACCCAGTACTTC.

This clone occurred many times. J is TRBJ1-2 and V is TRBV10-3; maybe TRBD1 (5 bases). The V gene lost 0 bases and the J gene lost 8 bases, with 10 bases spanning the gap. Per germline, CDR1 ENHRY and CDR2 SYGVKD. The CDR3 extends over 13 amino acids. The CDR3 protein is CAISESQGMGYTF. The CDR3 nucleotides are TGTGCCATCAGTGAGTCGCAGGGTATGGGCTACACCTTC.

This chain connects TRBV6-2 or TRBV6-3 to TRBJ2-7, with a weak D call TRBD2 (5 bases). V shed 6 bases and J shed 13 bases, with 19 bases lying between them. The germline CDR1 and CDR2 sequences are MNHEY and SVGEGT. This CDR3 is built from 12 residues. The CDR3 sequence: CASSLRGYDHYF. CDR3 nucleotide sequence: TGTGCCAGCAGCCTCCGGGGTTACGATCATTACTTC.

This clone was recorded at least ten times. The genes are TRBV15 and TRBJ2-7; D not certain. Trimming pared 2 bases from V and 1 base from J, leaving 18 bases between. Per the germline V gene, CDR1 is LNHNV and CDR2 is YYDKDF (reference sequence). The CDR3 loop spans 17 amino acids. Here the CDR3 DNA reads TGTGCCACCAGCAGACCTACAGCGCTCCTTAAATCCTACGAGCAGTACTTC. Its translation is CATSRPTALLKSYEQYF.

This clone came up many times. The chain links TRBV28 to TRBJ2-3, with 9 bases matching TRBD1. The CDR3 is 13 amino acids. V was pared by 7 bases and J by 7 bases, with 6 bases of the junction left unmatched. CDR1 is MDHEN and CDR2 is SYDVKM in the germline V gene. CDR3 coding DNA: TGTGCCAGCAAACAGGGGGCCGAAAATACGCAGTATTTT. It translates to CASKQGAENTQYF.

This clone appeared many times. The chain is built from TRBV7-2 and TRBJ2-2, with D possibly being TRBD1 (7 bases). CDR1 SGHTA and CDR2 FQGNSA come from the germline V gene. The CDR3 has 15 residues. V was trimmed by 1 base and J by 3 bases, leaving 9 bases between them. The CDR3 DNA reads as TGTGCCAGCAGCTTAGGCAGGGGGGACACCGGGGAGCTGTTTTTT. It encodes CASSLGRGDTGELFF.

This clone was detected only a few times. The CDR3 spells CASSSGQRLYEQYF. CDR3 in DNA: TGTGCCAGCAGCTCCGGACAGCGCCTATACGAGCAGTACTTC. V usage is TRBV7-9 and J usage is TRBJ2-7, with D perhaps matching TRBD1 (6 bases). The germline V and J ends were trimmed by 4 bases and 4 bases, with 14 bases remaining between them. Germline CDR1 is SEHNR and CDR2 is FQNEAQ (reference sequence). There are 14 residues in the CDR3. The whole variable domain, filled in from reference TRBV7-9 and TRBJ2-7, reads DTGVSQNPRHKITKRGQNVTFRCDPISEHNRLYWYRQTLGQGPEFLTYFQNEAQLEKSRLLSDRFSAERPKGSFSTLEIQRTEQGDSAMYLCASSSGQRLYEQYFGPGTRLTVT.

This clone showed up many times. The chain has TRBV25-1 and TRBJ1-5; tentatively, D is TRBD1 (5 bases). V lost 6 bases to trimming and J lost 4 bases, with 10 bases between them. This CDR3 is built from 13 residues. Germline-derived CDR1 and CDR2 are MGHDK and SYGVNS. The CDR3 sequence is CASRGGGNQPQHF. The CDR3 bases are TGTGCCAGCAGGGGCGGGGGAAATCAGCCCCAGCATTTT.

This clone was observed at least ten times. This chain connects TRBV7-2 to TRBJ1-3; D possibly corresponds to TRBD1 (5 bases). This CDR3 has 14 residues. Trimming left V 5 bases short and J 8 bases short, with 16 bases between. The germline V gene encodes CDR1 SGHTA and CDR2 FQGNSA. In DNA, the CDR3 is TGTGCCAGCAGCGCTCCCGGACAAGCATACACCATATATTTT. The encoded protein is CASSAPGQAYTIYF.

In this sample, this clone turned up many times. The chain combines TRBV2 with TRBJ1-5, with 7 bases lining up with TRBD1. Trimming removed 7 bases from V and 4 bases from J; junction bases left unmatched: 1. CDR3 size: 12 residues. Germline values: CDR1 SNHLY, CDR2 FYNNEI. The DNA of the CDR3 is TGTGCCAGCAAGACAGGGAATCAGCCCCAGCATTTT. It codes for CASKTGNQPQHF.

In its sample, this clone was seen many times. The chain joins TRBV5-4 to TRBJ2-1; D not certain. In germline, CDR1 is SGHNT, CDR2 YYREEE (reference sequence). This CDR3 has 17 amino acids. Trimming left V 0 bases short and J 0 bases short, with 13 bases between. The CDR3 region has the DNA TGTGCCAGCAGCTTGGGTGTCTTTCAGAGCTCCTACAATGAGCAGTTCTTC. This translates into CASSLGVFQSSYNEQFF.

This clone was counted only a few times. V gene TRBV19 combines with J gene TRBJ1-2; D unclear. Trimming shortened V by 6 bases and J by 9 bases, and 23 bases separated the two germline ends. The length of the CDR3 is 15 residues. Germline assignment: CDR1 LNHDA and CDR2 SQIVND (reference sequence). CDR3 bases: TGTGCCAGTAGAGACTGGTCCGACCGGGATAGGAGCTACACCTTC. The encoded protein is CASRDWSDRDRSYTF.

This clone was recorded many times. The chain combines TRBV5-1 with TRBJ2-1; 7 bases line up with TRBD1. CDR3 length: 15 amino acids. Trimming at V came to 3 bases and at J to 6 bases, leaving 9 bases not matched to a gene. The V gene's germline CDR1 is SGHRS and CDR2 YFSETQ. The CDR3 coding sequence is TGCGCCAGCAGCTGGGACAGAGTTGCGAGCAATGAGCAGTTCTTC. Translation gives CASSWDRVASNEQFF.

This clone has a handful of counts. The rearrangement joins TRBV9 to TRBJ2-2, with 7 bases lining up with TRBD2. J gave up 4 bases and V 3 bases, and 0 bases lay outside the gene matches. The CDR3 is 13 residues long. Germline V gene lookup returns CDR1 SGDLS and CDR2 YYNGEE. CDR3 sequence (DNA): TGTGCCAGCAGCGAGCGGGGCACCGGGGAGCTGTTTTTT. This gives the protein CASSERGTGELFF.

This clone came up many times. This chain joins TRBV7-2 and TRBJ2-5, with 8 bases matching TRBD1. The CDR3 has 14 amino acids. Germline lookup yields CDR1 SGHTA and CDR2 FQGNSA. With 3 bases clipped from V and 2 bases from J, the junction kept 2 bases outside the gene matches. CDR3 residues: CASSLTGVQETQYF. As DNA, the CDR3 is TGTGCCAGCAGCTTGACAGGGGTGCAAGAGACCCAGTACTTC. Based on the CDR3 plus reference TRBV7-2 and TRBJ2-5, the full variable domain is GAGVSQSPSNKVTEKGKDVELRCDPISGHTALYWYRQSLGQGLEFLIYFQGNSAPDKSGLPSDRFSAERTGGSVSTLTIQRTQQEDSAVYLCASSLTGVQETQYFGPGTRLLVL.